This TCR beta chain was sequenced during a study of CD8 T cells in Susac syndrome. RNA totalling roughly 0.5 to 1 ug underwent reverse transcription with random hexamers. The method of amplification for TCR beta CDR3 was immunoSEQ multiplex PCR, covering 54 Vbeta and 13 Jbeta. Using its own MiXCR run on the immunoSEQ multiplex PCR reads, TCRdb lists one record per CDR3 protein. The data contain around 280,000 distinct CDR3 sequences, 70% to 90% of them singletons. The junction had 5 bases not matched to a gene; V was cut back by 6 bases and J by 0 bases. The CDR3 length is 14 residues. Germline V CDR1 and CDR2: SGDLS, YYNGEE. TCR beta from blood CD8+ and CD4+ T cells was sequenced. TEMRA cells were FACS-enriched, while CD8+ and CD4+ T cells were negatively isolated. This clonotype was found once. Its specificity is not known. Study outcomes and limitations: The study acknowledged a relatively small number of individuals in its TCR sequencing and HLA analysis.

The sequenced sample consisted of CD8+ T cells from PBMCs. The source is a human donor with multiple sclerosis. J is TRBJ1-2 and V is TRBV9; 7 bases are a match to TRBD1. The CDR3 spells CASNPGTANYGYTF. DNA of the CDR3: TGTGCCAGCAATCCCGGGACAGCTAACTATGGCTACACCTTC.